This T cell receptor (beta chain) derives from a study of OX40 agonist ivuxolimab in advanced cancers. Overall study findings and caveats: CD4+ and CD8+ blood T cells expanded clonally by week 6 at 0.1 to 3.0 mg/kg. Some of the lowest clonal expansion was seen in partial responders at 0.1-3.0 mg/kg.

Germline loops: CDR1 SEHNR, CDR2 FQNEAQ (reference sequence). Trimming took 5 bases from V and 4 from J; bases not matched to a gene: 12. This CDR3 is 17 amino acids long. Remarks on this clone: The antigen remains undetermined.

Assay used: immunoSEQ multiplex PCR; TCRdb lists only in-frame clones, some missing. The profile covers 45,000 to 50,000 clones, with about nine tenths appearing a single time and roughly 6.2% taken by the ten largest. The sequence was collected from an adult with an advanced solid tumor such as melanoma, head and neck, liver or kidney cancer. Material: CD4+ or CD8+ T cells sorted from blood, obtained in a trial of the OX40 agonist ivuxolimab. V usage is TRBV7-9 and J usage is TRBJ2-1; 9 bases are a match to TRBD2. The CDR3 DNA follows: TGTGCCAGCAGCCAAGACGGGGCGGGGGGGAAATACAATGAGCAGTTCTTC. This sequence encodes CASSQDGAGGKYNEQFF.